This entry describes one T cell receptor beta chain. The antigen is not known. The data were obtained in a study of OX40 agonist ivuxolimab in advanced cancers. On the study more broadly: Hepatocellular carcinoma, melanoma, renal cell or head and neck cancer occurred in dose-escalation patients.

Libraries were prepared by immunoSEQ multiplex PCR; TCRdb keeps only in-frame clonotypes and omits some of them. The data contain about 53,000 clones, 75% to 90% of them singletons. Overall study results and limits: There was clonal expansion of CD4+ and CD8+ blood T cells by week 6 at 0.1 to 3.0 mg/kg.

Sequencing used CD4+ or CD8+ T cells sorted from blood, obtained in a trial of the OX40 agonist ivuxolimab. The origin of this receptor is an adult with an advanced solid tumor such as melanoma, head and neck, liver or kidney cancer.

The DNA of the CDR3 is TGTGCCAGCAGCGTAGTCGCTAGCGGGAGAGGATCCTACAATGAGCAGTTCTTC. Translating gives CASSVVASGRGSYNEQFF. This rearrangement joins TRBV9 to TRBJ2-1; the match to TRBD2 covers 10 bases. The CDR3 runs to 18 residues. CDR1 is SGDLS, CDR2 YYNGEE, per germline. V lost 0 bases and J lost 1; bases outside the gene matches: 7.